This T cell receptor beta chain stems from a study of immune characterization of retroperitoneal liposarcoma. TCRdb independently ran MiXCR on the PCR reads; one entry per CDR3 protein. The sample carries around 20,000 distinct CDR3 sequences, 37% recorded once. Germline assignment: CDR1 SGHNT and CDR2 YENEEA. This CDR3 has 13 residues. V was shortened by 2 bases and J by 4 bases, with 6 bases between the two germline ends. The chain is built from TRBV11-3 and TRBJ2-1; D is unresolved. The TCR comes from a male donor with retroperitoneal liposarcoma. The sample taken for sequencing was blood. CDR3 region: CASSLLGYNEQFF. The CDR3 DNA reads TGTGCCAGCAGCTTACTAGGTTACAATGAGCAGTTCTTC.